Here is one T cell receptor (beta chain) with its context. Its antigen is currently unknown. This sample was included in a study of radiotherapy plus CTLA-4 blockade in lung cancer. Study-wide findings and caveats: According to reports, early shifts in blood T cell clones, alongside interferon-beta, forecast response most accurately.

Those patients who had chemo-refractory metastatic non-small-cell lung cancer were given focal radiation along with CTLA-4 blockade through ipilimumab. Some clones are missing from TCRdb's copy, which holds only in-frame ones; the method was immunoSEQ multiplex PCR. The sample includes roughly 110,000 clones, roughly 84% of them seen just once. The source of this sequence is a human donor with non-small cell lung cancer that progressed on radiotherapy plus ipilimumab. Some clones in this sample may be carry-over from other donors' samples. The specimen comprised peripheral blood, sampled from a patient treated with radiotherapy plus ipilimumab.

The CDR3 is CASSPPGSYNEQFF. The CDR3 coding sequence is TGTGCCAGCTCACCCCCAGGCTCCTACAATGAGCAGTTCTTC. V and J are TRBV18 and TRBJ2-1; D is uncertain. V was trimmed by 3 bases and J by 0 bases, leaving 6 bases between them. Germline V gene lookup returns CDR1 KGHSH and CDR2 LQKENI. The CDR3 spans 14 residues.